This is a list of T cell receptor beta chains from one sample in a study of blood T cell repertoires in COVID-19. Assay used: immunoSEQ multiplex PCR; TCRdb lists only in-frame clones, some missing. The sample lists 90,000 to 120,000 clones, 80% to 95% occurring once. Sequencing input: peripheral blood. These receptors all come from a man between 65 and 85 years old with acute or convalescent COVID-19. CDR3s include the opening cysteine and the closing phenylalanine or tryptophan. D genes are given only for firm matches. Rows may omit the clone size; those that give it use once, few, many or a size class.

cdr3_nt: TGTGCCAGCTCCCAAAACCAGCGGGGGGCCTACGAGCAGTACTTC; cdr3_aa: CASSQNQRGAYEQYF; d_call: TRBD2; clone_size: .; v_call: TRBV18; j_call: TRBJ2-7
cdr3_nt: TGTGCCAGCAGCCGTACTAGCGGGGGAGCCTACGAGCAGTACTTC; cdr3_aa: CASSRTSGGAYEQYF; d_call: TRBD2; clone_size: .; v_call: TRBV6-2/TRBV6-3; j_call: TRBJ2-7
cdr3_nt: TGTGCCAGCAGTTTAGGTACTAACTATGGCTACACCTTC; cdr3_aa: CASSLGTNYGYTF; d_call: .; clone_size: .; v_call: TRBV12-3/TRBV12-4; j_call: TRBJ1-2
cdr3_nt: TGTGCCAGTAAATCGGTAGATTTTAATGAAAAACTGTTTTTT; cdr3_aa: CASKSVDFNEKLFF; d_call: .; clone_size: .; v_call: TRBV19; j_call: TRBJ1-4
cdr3_nt: TGTGCCAGCAGTTTCTTGGGGGGGGTTCAAAACACTGAAGCTTTCTTT; cdr3_aa: CASSFLGGVQNTEAFF; d_call: .; clone_size: .; v_call: TRBV6-5; j_call: TRBJ1-1
cdr3_nt: TGTGCCAGCCGGCGAGGCTTGAGCACAGATACGCAGTATTTT; cdr3_aa: CASRRGLSTDTQYF; d_call: .; clone_size: .; v_call: TRBV6-5; j_call: TRBJ2-3
cdr3_nt: TGTGCCAGCAGATTACAGGGTTTGGGCTACACCTTC; cdr3_aa: CASRLQGLGYTF; d_call: .; clone_size: .; v_call: TRBV6-5; j_call: TRBJ1-2
cdr3_nt: TGTGCCAGCTCACCCAAACTAGCGGGAGTGGATACGCAGTATTTT; cdr3_aa: CASSPKLAGVDTQYF; d_call: TRBD2; clone_size: .; v_call: TRBV18; j_call: TRBJ2-3
cdr3_nt: TGCGCCAGCAGCCCCCTAGGCGGGCCGATAACACAAGAGACCCAGTACTTC; cdr3_aa: CASSPLGGPITQETQYF; d_call: .; clone_size: .; v_call: TRBV4-1; j_call: TRBJ2-5
cdr3_nt: TGTGCCAGCTCACCTACGACAGGACGAAGCTCCTCTGGAAACACCATATATTTT; cdr3_aa: CASSPTTGRSSSGNTIYF; d_call: .; clone_size: .; v_call: TRBV18; j_call: TRBJ1-3
cdr3_nt: TGCGCCAGCAGCTTAAAAGGGGATAACACTGAAGCTTTCTTT; cdr3_aa: CASSLKGDNTEAFF; d_call: .; clone_size: .; v_call: TRBV5-1; j_call: TRBJ1-1
cdr3_nt: TGCGCCAGCAGCTCCCTGAGCGCTCCCAACTATGGCTACACCTTC; cdr3_aa: CASSSLSAPNYGYTF; d_call: .; clone_size: .; v_call: TRBV5-1; j_call: TRBJ1-2
cdr3_nt: TGTGCCAGCAGTGACTTTGCCGGGACAGGTGTTTATGGCTACACCTTC; cdr3_aa: CASSDFAGTGVYGYTF; d_call: TRBD1; clone_size: .; v_call: TRBV6-4; j_call: TRBJ1-2
cdr3_nt: TGCGCCAGCAGCTTGGGAACGCAGGGAAGTGTCGGCTACACCTTC; cdr3_aa: CASSLGTQGSVGYTF; d_call: .; clone_size: .; v_call: TRBV5-1; j_call: TRBJ1-2
cdr3_nt: TGTGCCAGCAGTTCCCCCGGTGGGGCCAACGTCCTGACTTTC; cdr3_aa: CASSSPGGANVLTF; d_call: .; clone_size: .; v_call: TRBV28; j_call: TRBJ2-6
cdr3_nt: TGTGCCAGCAGTGAGCAGGGTTTCGGGGAGCTGTTTTTT; cdr3_aa: CASSEQGFGELFF; d_call: .; clone_size: once; v_call: TRBV6-4; j_call: TRBJ2-2
cdr3_nt: TGTGCCAGCAGTGACTCAATCGCGGGGTCTCCTAATGAAAAACTGTTTTTT; cdr3_aa: CASSDSIAGSPNEKLFF; d_call: .; clone_size: .; v_call: TRBV2; j_call: TRBJ1-4
cdr3_nt: TGTGCCACCAGTGATGGAGACGATTCAGGGGGCAATCAGCCCCAGCATTTT; cdr3_aa: CATSDGDDSGGNQPQHF; d_call: .; clone_size: .; v_call: TRBV24-1; j_call: TRBJ1-5
cdr3_nt: TGCGCCAGCAGTCTAGGGGCAAGGAGAGATACGCAGTATTTT; cdr3_aa: CASSLGARRDTQYF; d_call: .; clone_size: .; v_call: TRBV10-2; j_call: TRBJ2-3
cdr3_nt: TGTGCCAGCAGCTTGGGGCTAGCGGTTTCCTACGAGCAGTACTTC; cdr3_aa: CASSLGLAVSYEQYF; d_call: TRBD2; clone_size: .; v_call: TRBV5-5; j_call: TRBJ2-7
cdr3_nt: TGCGCCAGCAGAGGGGTAAACTATGGCTACACCTTC; cdr3_aa: CASRGVNYGYTF; d_call: .; clone_size: .; v_call: TRBV5-1; j_call: TRBJ1-2
cdr3_nt: TGCGCCAGCAGAGGGGGAGGACAGGGGAGAGAGCAGTACTTC; cdr3_aa: CASRGGGQGREQYF; d_call: TRBD1; clone_size: .; v_call: TRBV10-2; j_call: TRBJ2-7
cdr3_nt: TGTGCCAGCAGTTACTCAGTTGAGAATCAGCCCCAGCATTTT; cdr3_aa: CASSYSVENQPQHF; d_call: .; clone_size: .; v_call: TRBV6-5; j_call: TRBJ1-5
cdr3_nt: TGTGCCAGCAGTGTCAGGAGAGGTGGCGGGATCAAGACCCAGTACTTC; cdr3_aa: CASSVRRGGGIKTQYF; d_call: .; clone_size: .; v_call: TRBV5-6; j_call: TRBJ2-5
cdr3_nt: TGTGCCAGCAGCTTAGGGACTAGCAATGAGCAGTTCTTC; cdr3_aa: CASSLGTSNEQFF; d_call: TRBD2; clone_size: .; v_call: TRBV11-3; j_call: TRBJ2-1
cdr3_nt: TGTGCCAGCTCACCTAACAGGGATGATACGCAGTATTTT; cdr3_aa: CASSPNRDDTQYF; d_call: .; clone_size: once; v_call: TRBV18; j_call: TRBJ2-3
cdr3_nt: TGTGCCAGCAGCGTAGGTGATAGTACGCACTACGAGCAGTACTTC; cdr3_aa: CASSVGDSTHYEQYF; d_call: .; clone_size: .; v_call: TRBV9; j_call: TRBJ2-7
cdr3_nt: TGCGCCAGCAGCTTGAGTAGCGGGGGGTACAATGAGCAGTTCTTC; cdr3_aa: CASSLSSGGYNEQFF; d_call: TRBD2; clone_size: .; v_call: TRBV5-1; j_call: TRBJ2-1
cdr3_nt: TGTGCCAGCAGCTTAAACCTACAGGGAACTGAAGCTTTCTTT; cdr3_aa: CASSLNLQGTEAFF; d_call: .; clone_size: .; v_call: TRBV7-9; j_call: TRBJ1-1
cdr3_nt: TGTGCCAGTAGTATAAGAACTCATGGCTACACCTTC; cdr3_aa: CASSIRTHGYTF; d_call: .; clone_size: .; v_call: TRBV19; j_call: TRBJ1-2